The 10 T cell receptor beta chains below were found in one sample sequenced in a study of blood T cell repertoires in COVID-19. Method: immunoSEQ multiplex PCR; TCRdb's copy keeps in-frame clones and lacks some. The table includes approximately 130,000 clones, 70% to 90% detected once. The sequenced sample was peripheral blood. The receptor source for this set is a woman aged 50 to 65 who had recovered from COVID-19.

This clone was seen only once. The chain has TRBV5-8 and TRBJ2-1, with D possibly TRBD2 on 5 matching bases. CDR1 is SGHTS, CDR2 YDEGEE, per germline. CDR3 length equals 14 residues. With 2 bases removed from V and 5 bases from J, the gap between germline ends came to 11 bases. CDR3 residues: CASSFGNVDNEQFF. CDR3 in DNA: TGTGCCAGCAGCTTCGGGAACGTTGACAATGAGCAGTTCTTC.

The J gene is TRBJ2-7, the V gene TRBV6-5; unclear D gene. Trimming removed 6 bases from V and 7 bases from J, with 16 bases in between. Germline CDR1 reads MNHEY; CDR2 reads SVGAGI. The CDR3 contains 13 residues. CDR3 DNA: TGTGCCAGCAGAGAGCCCACCTATCTGGAGCAGTACTTC. Translated, it gives CASREPTYLEQYF.

This sequence joins TRBV6-5 and TRBJ2-1, with D possibly TRBD1 on 6 matching bases. CDR3 length: 13 residues. Per germline, CDR1 MNHEY and CDR2 SVGAGI. V was shortened by 6 bases and J by 9 bases, with 15 bases between the two germline ends. DNA for the CDR3: TGTGCCAGCAGCGACTCACAGGGAACTGAGCAGTTCTTC. It encodes CASSDSQGTEQFF.

The rearrangement uses TRBV29-1 and TRBJ2-3, with 7 bases fitting TRBD2. Germline-derived CDR1 and CDR2 are SQVTM and ANQGSEA. V lost 7 bases, J lost 2 bases, and 12 bases stayed unmatched. The CDR3 consists of 15 residues. Written as DNA, the CDR3 is TGCAGCGCCGGAATCCGGGACTACCTCACAGATACGCAGTATTTT. This translates into CSAGIRDYLTDTQYF.

This chain uses TRBV10-3 with TRBJ1-5; D gene unclear. V was pared by 6 bases and J by 5 bases, with 11 bases between. Germline V lookup: CDR1 ENHRY, CDR2 SYGVKD. This CDR3 spans 13 amino acids. The chain's CDR3 is CAISLAVDQPQHF. As DNA, the CDR3 is TGTGCCATCAGCCTGGCAGTTGATCAGCCCCAGCATTTT.

This clone was recorded many times. The chain has TRBV5-6 and TRBJ2-3; D is undetermined. V was trimmed by 0 bases and J by 2 bases, leaving 7 bases between them. This CDR3 contains 14 residues. Germline CDR1 SGHDT, CDR2 YYEEEE. The chain's CDR3 is CASSLASDTDTQYF. CDR3 nucleotide sequence: TGTGCCAGCAGCTTGGCATCAGACACAGATACGCAGTATTTT.

V and J are TRBV2 and TRBJ1-5; 7 nucleotides agree with TRBD1. The CDR3 totals 13 residues. V trimming: 2 bases; J trimming: 9 bases; junction bases outside the gene matches: 4. Germline CDR1 is SNHLY and CDR2 is FYNNEI. The CDR3 DNA reads TGTGCCAGCAGTGAAACCGGACAGGTGCCCCAGCATTTT. Protein sequence: CASSETGQVPQHF.

This chain uses TRBV2 with TRBJ1-1, with D unresolved. V was pared by 6 bases and J by 5 bases, with 10 bases between. Germline CDR1 reads SNHLY; CDR2 reads FYNNEI. The CDR3 contains 12 residues. This CDR3 reads CASSVTRTEAFF. The CDR3 region has the DNA TGTGCCAGCAGCGTGACAAGAACTGAAGCTTTCTTT.

V is TRBV6-5 and J is TRBJ2-2; D possibly corresponds to TRBD2 (6 bases). V lost 6 bases and J lost 4, with 15 bases in between. The CDR3 consists of 15 residues. Germline V gene data show CDR1 as MNHEY and CDR2 as SVGAGI. CDR3 sequence: CASRQWGEPTGELFF. DNA for the CDR3: TGTGCCAGCAGACAATGGGGGGAGCCCACCGGGGAGCTGTTTTTT.

The chain is built from TRBV15 and TRBJ1-5; D may be TRBD1 (6 bases). The V gene's germline CDR1 is LNHNV and CDR2 YYDKDF (reference sequence). The V end was cut by 3 bases, the J end by 6 bases, with 12 bases between. The CDR3 length is 14 residues. Here the CDR3 reads CATSRWVGGQPQHF. The CDR3 DNA is TGTGCCACCAGCAGGTGGGTAGGGGGTCAGCCCCAGCATTTT.